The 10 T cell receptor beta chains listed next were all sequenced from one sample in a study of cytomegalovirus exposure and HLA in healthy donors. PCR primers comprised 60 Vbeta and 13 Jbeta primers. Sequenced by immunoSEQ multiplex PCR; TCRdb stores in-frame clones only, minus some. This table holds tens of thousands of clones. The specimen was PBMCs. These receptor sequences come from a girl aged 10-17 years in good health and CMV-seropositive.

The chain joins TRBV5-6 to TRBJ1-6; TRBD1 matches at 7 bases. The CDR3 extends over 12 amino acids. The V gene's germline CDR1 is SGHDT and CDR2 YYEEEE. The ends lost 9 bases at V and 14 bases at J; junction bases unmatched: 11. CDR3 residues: CATQSGGSALHF. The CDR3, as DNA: TGTGCCACCCAGTCAGGGGGTTCGGCCCTCCACTTT.

The CDR3 sequence: CSADRGEGNTIYF. CDR3 DNA: TGCAGCGCTGACAGGGGGGAAGGAAACACCATATATTTT. This chain connects TRBV29-1 to TRBJ1-3, with TRBD1 identical over 9 bases. The CDR3 extends over 13 amino acids. The junction had 5 bases not matched to a gene; V was cut back by 7 bases and J by 4 bases. Per germline, CDR1 SQVTM and CDR2 ANQGSEA.

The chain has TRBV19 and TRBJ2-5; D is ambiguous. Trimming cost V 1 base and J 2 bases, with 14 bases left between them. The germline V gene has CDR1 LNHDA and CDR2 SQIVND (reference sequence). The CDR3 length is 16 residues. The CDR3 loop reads CASSIGATLAQETQYF. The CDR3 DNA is TGTGCCAGTAGTATAGGCGCAACGCTCGCTCAAGAGACCCAGTACTTC. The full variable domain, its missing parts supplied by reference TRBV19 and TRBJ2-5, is DGGITQSPKYLFRKEGQNVTLSCEQNLNHDAMYWYRQDPGQGLRLIYYSQIVNDFQKGDIAEGYSVSREKKESFPLTVTSAQKNPTAFYLCASSIGATLAQETQYFGPGTRLLVL.

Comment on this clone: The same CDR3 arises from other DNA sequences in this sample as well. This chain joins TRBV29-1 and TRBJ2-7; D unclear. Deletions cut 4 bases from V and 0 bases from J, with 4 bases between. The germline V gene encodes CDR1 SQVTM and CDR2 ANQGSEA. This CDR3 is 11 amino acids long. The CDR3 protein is CSVVSSYEQYF. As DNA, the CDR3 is TGCAGCGTTGTATCCTCCTACGAGCAGTACTTC.

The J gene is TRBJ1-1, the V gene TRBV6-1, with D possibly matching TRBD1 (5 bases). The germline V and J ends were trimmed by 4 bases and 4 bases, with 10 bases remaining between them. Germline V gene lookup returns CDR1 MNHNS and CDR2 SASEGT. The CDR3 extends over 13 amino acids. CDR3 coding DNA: TGTGCCAGCAGTGTCGGGGGAAGCACTGAAGCTTTCTTT. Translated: CASSVGGSTEAFF.

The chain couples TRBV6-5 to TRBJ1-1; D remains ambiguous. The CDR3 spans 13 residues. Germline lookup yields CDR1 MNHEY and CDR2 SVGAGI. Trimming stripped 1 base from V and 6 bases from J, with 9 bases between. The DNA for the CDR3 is TGTGCCAGCAGTTACTACGGAAGCGCTGAAGCTTTCTTT. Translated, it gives CASSYYGSAEAFF.

CDR3 residues: CATSREDSSNQPQHF. The CDR3 nucleotides read TGTGCCACCAGCAGGGAGGACAGCTCTAATCAGCCCCAGCATTTT. V is TRBV15 and J is TRBJ1-5; TRBD1 is a possible D gene (6 bases). Trimming took off 3 bases at V and 4 bases at J, with 13 bases between the two ends. In germline, CDR1 is LNHNV, CDR2 YYDKDF (reference sequence). The CDR3 length is 15 residues. Filled out from reference TRBV15 and TRBJ1-5, the complete variable domain reads DAMVIQNPRYQVTQFGKPVTLSCSQTLNHNVMYWYQQKSSQAPKLLFHYYDKDFNNEADTPDNFQSRRPNTSFCFLDIRSPGLGDTAMYLCATSREDSSNQPQHFGDGTRLSIL.

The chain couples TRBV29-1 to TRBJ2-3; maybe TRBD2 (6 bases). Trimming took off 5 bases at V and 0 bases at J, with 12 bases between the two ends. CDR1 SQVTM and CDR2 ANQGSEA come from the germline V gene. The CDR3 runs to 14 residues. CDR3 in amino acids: CSVNGGSSTDTQYF. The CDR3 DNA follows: TGCAGCGTTAATGGGGGGTCCAGCACAGATACGCAGTATTTT.

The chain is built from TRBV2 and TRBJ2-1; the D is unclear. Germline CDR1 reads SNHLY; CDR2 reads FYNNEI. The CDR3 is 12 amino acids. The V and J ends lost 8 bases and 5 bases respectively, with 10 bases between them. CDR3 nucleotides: TGTGCCAGCGCTAGTATAAACAATGAGCAGTTCTTC. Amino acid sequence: CASASINNEQFF. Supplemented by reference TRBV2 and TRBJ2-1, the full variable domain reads EPEVTQTPSHQVTQMGQEVILRCVPISNHLYFYWYRQILGQKVEFLVSFYNNEISEKSEIFDDQFSVERPDGSNFTLKIRSTKLEDSAMYFCASASINNEQFFGPGTRLTVL.

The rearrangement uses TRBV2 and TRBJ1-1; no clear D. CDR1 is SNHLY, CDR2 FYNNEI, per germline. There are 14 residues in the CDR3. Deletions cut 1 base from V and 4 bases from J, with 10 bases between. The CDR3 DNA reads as TGTGCCAGCAGTGAAGGGGAGGGTTCCACTGAAGCTTTCTTT. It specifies CASSEGEGSTEAFF.